This entry concerns a single T cell receptor beta chain. The antigen it binds to is not known. Per-nucleotide qualities are absent, and no much larger clonotype sits a single base away. From cysteine to phenylalanine, the CDR3 is 16 amino acids long. Left in the record is the CDR3 DNA by itself, 48 bases read in frame from the first base. Via the germline V gene, CDR1 is MNHEY and CDR2 SVGAGI. Trimming at the junction amounts to 4 bases on V and 0 bases on J, and the germline ends lie 14 bases apart. The data stem from a study of blood T cell repertoires in COVID-19 (TCRdb year 2020). Background on the whole study: Collaborator samples came from the United States, Italy and Spain and covered acute and convalescent phases of COVID-19. The material from the prospective study consisted of cDNA or gDNA derived from T cells, B-cell-depleted T cells, or PBMCs. HLA class I and class II types, where available, came from metadata supplied by the sample provider rather than from assay-based typing. Deeply sampled blood TCRbeta repertoires from subjects exposed to, actively infected with, or recovered from COVID-19 were included in the dataset. The samples were drawn from the first 160 participants of the ongoing ImmuneRACE study and from 950 to 1,500 subjects provided by 6 global collaborators. The repertoires were released in a freely available public database intended as a resource for research on the immune response to SARS-CoV-2. A de-identified subject ID, COVID-19 status, age in years and sex were almost always included in the sample metadata. The research as a whole found: Clinical and demographic metadata were provided uncurated, with the amount varying by source and participant.

TCRbeta CDR3 regions were amplified from genomic DNA by means of the immunoSEQ Assay, a bias-controlled multiplex PCR. The original pipeline was this. The number of nucleated cells in each sample was estimated by amplification of reference gene primers within the assay. To quantify the absolute abundance of each unique TCRbeta CDR3 rearrangement, sequence reads were collapsed and filtered. For each sample, productive Simpson clonality was calculated by taking the square root of Simpson's diversity index across productive rearrangements. TCRdb mirrors the immuneACCESS table, restricted to in-frame sequences. Some clones are absent from its copies; in checked studies, under half trace to an unresolved V gene, and the reason for the others is unknown. V and J calls and clone size follow that table, whereas D and trimming were derived from the DNA. The sample yields 40,000 to 55,000 clones; 70% to 85% were counted once. About 4% of the sample belongs to the ten largest clones.

Whole blood was collected in K2EDTA tubes by collaborating institutions according to the institutions' own protocols. For TCRbeta analysis, collaborators shipped samples in one of three forms: frozen whole blood, isolated PBMCs, or DNA extracted from either of those sample types. The chain was built from TRBV6-5 and TRBJ2-3, and perhaps TRBD2 as D gene, on 7 matching bases. Sequenced: peripheral blood. The sequence was obtained from a man in his fifties with active COVID-19. The sequence in DNA is TGTGCCAGCAGTTTACGGGGGGCCTCTAGCACAGATACGCAGTATTTT. This gives the protein CASSLRGASSTDTQYF.